A single T cell receptor beta chain is shown here with its context. A much more abundant neighbour one base away suggests this may be a read error. The data stem from a study of T cells in Graves' hyperthyroidism and ophthalmopathy. The overall study: The initial diagnosis was the point when peripheral blood was collected, ahead of any treatment.

Germline V gene sequence: CDR1 SGHRS, CDR2 YFSETQ. The CDR3 has 16 residues. V was shortened by 1 base and J by 0 bases, with 11 bases between the two germline ends. Each person with ophthalmopathy scored at least 3 on the Clinical Activity Score, reached NOSPECS grade 4 or higher, and had been ill under 3 months. Researchers amplified the TCR beta CDR3 regions from RNA transcripts. Researchers ran a first-round RT-PCR on the TCR CDR3 using the HTBI primer set. TCRdb re-analysed the multiplex PCR reads in MiXCR, keeping a single row per CDR3 protein. The profile shows hundreds of thousands of distinct CDR3 sequences, about 15% of them singletons.

The chain employs TRBV5-1 and TRBJ1-3; D uncertain. What was sequenced was blood. This sequence originates from a woman aged 55 to 70 with Graves' ophthalmopathy. The CDR3 DNA is TGCGCCAGCAGCTTGATAGGCACGAACTCTGGAAACACCATATATTTT. As protein: CASSLIGTNSGNTIYF.